These T cell receptor beta chains were read from a single sample in a study of T cells after posttransplantation cyclophosphamide. Assay: immunoSEQ multiplex PCR; the TCRdb copy retains only in-frame clones and omits some. The profile covers 15,000 to 17,000 clones, with less than 90% appearing a single time and about 5% taken by the ten largest. The sample consisted of PBMCs, taken 371 days after allogeneic stem cell transplant with calcineurin inhibitor and methotrexate. These TCRs come from a male patient aged 18-30 years who received an allogeneic stem cell transplant from a related donor, was CMV-positive, and had no GVHD. Some T cells may arise from the graft donor. Both conserved end residues are part of each CDR3. The order of the fields is clone size, D gene, V gene, J gene, CDR3 DNA, CDR3 protein. The D gene is left open where the match is weak. Size is stated for part of the rows, as once, few or many counts, or as a class when the clone is expanded.

clone size: -
D gene: -
V gene: TRBV5-1
J gene: TRBJ2-5
CDR3 DNA: TGCGCCAGCAGCTTTCAAATTGACCGGGCTAGGGGGACCCAGTACTTC
CDR3 protein: CASSFQIDRARGTQYF

clone size: -
D gene: -
V gene: TRBV6-4
J gene: TRBJ2-1
CDR3 DNA: TGTGCCAGCAGTGTAACGGGAGATCACAGTGAGCAGTTCTTC
CDR3 protein: CASSVTGDHSEQFF

clone size: -
D gene: TRBD1
V gene: TRBV5-1
J gene: TRBJ2-3
CDR3 DNA: TGCGCCAGCAGCTTGAGCCCACAGGGGGCAGATACGCAGTATTTT
CDR3 protein: CASSLSPQGADTQYF

clone size: -
D gene: TRBD2
V gene: TRBV6-6
J gene: TRBJ2-1
CDR3 DNA: TGTGCCAGCAGTTACAGGACTAGCGGGAGGGTTGAGCAGTTCTTC
CDR3 protein: CASSYRTSGRVEQFF

clone size: -
D gene: TRBD1
V gene: TRBV25-1
J gene: TRBJ1-4
CDR3 DNA: TGTGCCAGCAGTGCCGTCCGGGACAGGAATGAAAAACTGTTTTTT
CDR3 protein: CASSAVRDRNEKLFF

clone size: few
D gene: -
V gene: TRBV4-3
J gene: TRBJ1-4
CDR3 DNA: TGCGCCAGCAGCCAAGATACGGCAGGGAGCAGGGGCGGTGAAAAACTGTTTTTT
CDR3 protein: CASSQDTAGSRGGEKLFF

clone size: -
D gene: -
V gene: TRBV30
J gene: TRBJ2-2
CDR3 DNA: TGTGCCTGTGACAGGGAGGCGTTCGGCGGGTACACCGGGGAGCTGTTTTTT
CDR3 protein: CACDREAFGGYTGELFF

clone size: -
D gene: TRBD1
V gene: TRBV5-1
J gene: TRBJ2-3
CDR3 DNA: TGCGCCAGCAGCTTGGAGGGGACAGGGACTAGCACAGATACGCAGTATTTT
CDR3 protein: CASSLEGTGTSTDTQYF

clone size: -
D gene: TRBD1
V gene: TRBV4-3
J gene: TRBJ1-1
CDR3 DNA: TGCGCCAGCAGACCCGGGACAGGGGGGAACACTGAAGCTTTCTTT
CDR3 protein: CASRPGTGGNTEAFF

clone size: -
D gene: -
V gene: TRBV9
J gene: TRBJ1-2
CDR3 DNA: TGTGCCAGCAGCGTAGACGCTAACAGGGCCGGCTACACCTTC
CDR3 protein: CASSVDANRAGYTF

clone size: -
D gene: TRBD2
V gene: TRBV28
J gene: TRBJ2-1
CDR3 DNA: TGTGCCAGCAGTTCTCAGACTAGCGGGAGAGTCGGTGAGCAGTTCTTC
CDR3 protein: CASSSQTSGRVGEQFF

clone size: -
D gene: -
V gene: TRBV21-1
J gene: TRBJ1-1
CDR3 DNA: TGTGCCAGCAGCAAAGAGACCAGGGCTTCATTTGGACCACGGGAGCTCAACACTGAAGCTTTCTTT
CDR3 protein: CASSKETRASFGPRELNTEAFF

clone size: -
D gene: -
V gene: TRBV5-1
J gene: TRBJ1-2
CDR3 DNA: TGCGCCAGCACCCCAAGGAGAGAAACCAACTATGGCTACACCTTC
CDR3 protein: CASTPRRETNYGYTF

clone size: once
D gene: -
V gene: TRBV5-1
J gene: TRBJ1-1
CDR3 DNA: TGCGCCAGCAGTCGTCAGGGGCACACTGAAGCTTTCTTT
CDR3 protein: CASSRQGHTEAFF

clone size: -
D gene: TRBD1
V gene: TRBV27
J gene: TRBJ2-1
CDR3 DNA: TGTGCCAGCAGTCCGGGACAGGGGATTTTCGGTGAGCAGTTCTTC
CDR3 protein: CASSPGQGIFGEQFF

clone size: -
D gene: -
V gene: TRBV5-5
J gene: TRBJ1-3
CDR3 DNA: TGTGCCAGCAGCCTCCTCAGAGGAAACACCATATATTTT
CDR3 protein: CASSLLRGNTIYF

clone size: -
D gene: -
V gene: TRBV27
J gene: TRBJ2-1
CDR3 DNA: TGTGCCAGCAGTTATGGCCCAGGCCGGGAGTACAATGAGCAGTTCTTC
CDR3 protein: CASSYGPGREYNEQFF

clone size: -
D gene: -
V gene: TRBV5-6
J gene: TRBJ2-6
CDR3 DNA: TGTGCCAGCAGCTTGGCAGGGGCCAACGTCCTGACTTTC
CDR3 protein: CASSLAGANVLTF

clone size: -
D gene: TRBD1
V gene: TRBV25-1
J gene: TRBJ1-1
CDR3 DNA: TGTGCCAGCAGAAACAGGGGGCTGAAGTACACTGAAGCTTTCTTT
CDR3 protein: CASRNRGLKYTEAFF

clone size: -
D gene: TRBD2
V gene: TRBV27
J gene: TRBJ2-1
CDR3 DNA: TGTGCCAGCAGTACGGGGGAGGGCCTCGGGGGTGAGCAGTTCTTC
CDR3 protein: CASSTGEGLGGEQFF

clone size: -
D gene: -
V gene: TRBV9
J gene: TRBJ1-5
CDR3 DNA: TGTGCCAGCAGCGTAGGGCAGGACAATCAGCCCCAGCATTTT
CDR3 protein: CASSVGQDNQPQHF

clone size: -
D gene: TRBD2
V gene: TRBV6-5
J gene: TRBJ2-7
CDR3 DNA: TGTGCCAGCAGTTACTCTGGGACTAGCGAGGCCTACGAGCAGTACTTC
CDR3 protein: CASSYSGTSEAYEQYF

clone size: -
D gene: TRBD1
V gene: TRBV29-1
J gene: TRBJ2-3
CDR3 DNA: TGCAGCGTTTCCGGGACAGGGCCAGATACGCAGTATTTT
CDR3 protein: CSVSGTGPDTQYF

clone size: -
D gene: -
V gene: TRBV7-2
J gene: TRBJ2-1
CDR3 DNA: TGTGCCAGCAGCTTAGGGAACCGAGGGAGTGAGCAGTTCTTC
CDR3 protein: CASSLGNRGSEQFF

clone size: -
D gene: -
V gene: TRBV28
J gene: TRBJ2-7
CDR3 DNA: TGTGCCAGCAGTTTCCCCTACAGGGACGGGTACGAGCAGTACTTC
CDR3 protein: CASSFPYRDGYEQYF

clone size: -
D gene: TRBD1
V gene: TRBV28
J gene: TRBJ1-2
CDR3 DNA: TGTGCCAGCCAGAGTGTACAGGGGAGCCACTATGGCTACACCTTC
CDR3 protein: CASQSVQGSHYGYTF

clone size: -
D gene: -
V gene: TRBV9
J gene: TRBJ2-3
CDR3 DNA: TGTGCCAGCAGCTCCCGCCCCACCGGGGGCACAGATACGCAGTATTTT
CDR3 protein: CASSSRPTGGTDTQYF

clone size: -
D gene: TRBD2
V gene: TRBV5-4
J gene: TRBJ2-1
CDR3 DNA: TGTGCCAGCAGCCCAGGACTAGAACGCTACAGTGAGCAGTTCTTC
CDR3 protein: CASSPGLERYSEQFF

clone size: -
D gene: -
V gene: TRBV7-2
J gene: TRBJ2-2
CDR3 DNA: TGTGCCAGCAGCTTGGGCAGGGCGTCCGTCACCGGGGAGCTGTTTTTT
CDR3 protein: CASSLGRASVTGELFF

clone size: -
D gene: -
V gene: TRBV7-9
J gene: TRBJ2-1
CDR3 DNA: TGTGCCAGCAGCTTTAATGTAAATGAGCAGTTCTTC
CDR3 protein: CASSFNVNEQFF

clone size: -
D gene: -
V gene: TRBV7-2
J gene: TRBJ2-3
CDR3 DNA: TGTGCCAGCAGCCCCCGACTAGTCCGAGACACAGATACGCAGTATTTT
CDR3 protein: CASSPRLVRDTDTQYF

clone size: -
D gene: TRBD1
V gene: TRBV7-2
J gene: TRBJ1-2
CDR3 DNA: TGTGCCAGCAGCTCGAACAGGGGTGGAAGGGATGGCTACACCTTC
CDR3 protein: CASSSNRGGRDGYTF

clone size: once
D gene: TRBD2
V gene: TRBV9
J gene: TRBJ2-7
CDR3 DNA: TGTGCCAGCAGCGTCAGCGGGAGAAGGAACGAGCAGTACTTC
CDR3 protein: CASSVSGRRNEQYF

clone size: -
D gene: -
V gene: TRBV5-4
J gene: TRBJ1-1
CDR3 DNA: TGTGCCAGCAGCTTGGCGGGTCCGAACACTGAAGCTTTCTTT
CDR3 protein: CASSLAGPNTEAFF

clone size: -
D gene: -
V gene: TRBV5-4
J gene: TRBJ1-1
CDR3 DNA: TGTGCCAGCAGCTTGGAGGGGGTTACTGAAGCTTTCTTT
CDR3 protein: CASSLEGVTEAFF

clone size: -
D gene: TRBD2
V gene: TRBV28
J gene: TRBJ2-7
CDR3 DNA: TGTGCCAGCACCCCCCTGGGAGCGGGAGTGGGAGAGCAGTACTTC
CDR3 protein: CASTPLGAGVGEQYF

clone size: -
D gene: TRBD2
V gene: TRBV30
J gene: TRBJ2-7
CDR3 DNA: TGTGCCTGGATGGGACGCGGGAGGGCCTACGAGCAGTACTTC
CDR3 protein: CAWMGRGRAYEQYF

clone size: -
D gene: -
V gene: TRBV30
J gene: TRBJ2-1
CDR3 DNA: TGTGCCTGGACGGACTGGGGGGCCTACAATGAGCAGTTCTTC
CDR3 protein: CAWTDWGAYNEQFF

clone size: -
D gene: -
V gene: TRBV5-1
J gene: TRBJ2-3
CDR3 DNA: TGCGCCAGCAGCTCCGAGTCCCTAGGGGAAGGGGATACGCAGTATTTT
CDR3 protein: CASSSESLGEGDTQYF

clone size: -
D gene: -
V gene: TRBV9
J gene: TRBJ2-1
CDR3 DNA: TGTGCCAGCAGCGTCAACAGCTACAGTGAGCAGTTCTTC
CDR3 protein: CASSVNSYSEQFF

clone size: once
D gene: -
V gene: TRBV28
J gene: TRBJ1-5
CDR3 DNA: TGTGCCAGCCGTGGAGCGGGCTCGGGCAATCAGCCCCAGCATTTT
CDR3 protein: CASRGAGSGNQPQHF

clone size: few
D gene: TRBD1
V gene: TRBV7-2
J gene: TRBJ2-7
CDR3 DNA: TGTGCCAGCAGCTCCGATGGACAGGTCGCCTACGAGCAGTACTTC
CDR3 protein: CASSSDGQVAYEQYF

clone size: -
D gene: TRBD1
V gene: TRBV6-6
J gene: TRBJ2-7
CDR3 DNA: TGTGCCAGCAACGACCCAGGGGGAAGCTCCTACGAGCAGTACTTC
CDR3 protein: CASNDPGGSSYEQYF

clone size: -
D gene: -
V gene: TRBV13
J gene: TRBJ2-5
CDR3 DNA: TGTGCCAGCAGCCCGGTCATTGGAGGGAGGAAAGAGACCCAGTACTTC
CDR3 protein: CASSPVIGGRKETQYF

clone size: -
D gene: -
V gene: TRBV10-3
J gene: TRBJ2-7
CDR3 DNA: TGTGCCATAAAGGAGAGAAACTACGAGCAGTACTTC
CDR3 protein: CAIKERNYEQYF

clone size: -
D gene: TRBD1
V gene: TRBV30
J gene: TRBJ2-7
CDR3 DNA: TGTACCTGGAGTGTAGGGCCAGGGGGCGTTTACGAGCAGTACTTC
CDR3 protein: CTWSVGPGGVYEQYF

clone size: once
D gene: -
V gene: TRBV7-9
J gene: TRBJ2-2
CDR3 DNA: TGTGCCAGCAGCCCCGGCGGCGGCCCGAACACCGGGGAGCTGTTTTTT
CDR3 protein: CASSPGGGPNTGELFF

clone size: -
D gene: -
V gene: TRBV6-1
J gene: TRBJ1-1
CDR3 DNA: TGTGCCAGCAGTACTTTGGACAGCCTTAAAGCTTTCTTT
CDR3 protein: CASSTLDSLKAFF

clone size: few
D gene: TRBD2
V gene: TRBV6-4
J gene: TRBJ2-3
CDR3 DNA: TGTGCCAGCAGTGGACTAGCGGGAGCAGATACGCAGTATTTT
CDR3 protein: CASSGLAGADTQYF

clone size: once
D gene: -
V gene: TRBV4-3
J gene: TRBJ2-5
CDR3 DNA: TGCGCCAGCAGCCAAGGGCAGGGCTGGGAGACCCAGTACTTC
CDR3 protein: CASSQGQGWETQYF

clone size: -
D gene: TRBD1
V gene: TRBV28
J gene: TRBJ1-5
CDR3 DNA: TGTGCCAGCAGTTCTCGACAGGGTAGTTTGCATCAGCCCCAGCATTTT
CDR3 protein: CASSSRQGSLHQPQHF

clone size: -
D gene: -
V gene: TRBV28
J gene: TRBJ1-4
CDR3 DNA: TGTGCCAGCAGCTCCACCCTAACGGGGGAAAAACTGTTTTTT
CDR3 protein: CASSSTLTGEKLFF

clone size: -
D gene: -
V gene: TRBV7-9
J gene: TRBJ2-3
CDR3 DNA: TGTGCCAGCAGCTTAGTAGGCCCCGGGGCGGGACCTACGCAGTATTTT
CDR3 protein: CASSLVGPGAGPTQYF

clone size: -
D gene: TRBD1
V gene: TRBV10-3
J gene: TRBJ1-5
CDR3 DNA: TGTGCCCCAAGACGGGACAGGGGCAATCAGCCCCAGCATTTT
CDR3 protein: CAPRRDRGNQPQHF